The text below deals with one T cell receptor (beta chain). Its antigen remains unidentified. The data belong to a study of cytomegalovirus exposure and HLA in healthy donors. Broader study findings: By HLA locus, TCR association rates varied in a later analysis, with DRB1 showing the most and HLA-C the fewest.

The primer mix had 60 Vbeta and 13 Jbeta primers. Assay: immunoSEQ multiplex PCR; the TCRdb copy retains only in-frame clones and omits some. Of 250,000 or so clones listed, about nine tenths were seen once; the top ten hold roughly 1.5%. After removal of 2 bases from V and 2 bases from J, the junction contained 7 bases not matched to a gene. This CDR3 has 16 amino acids. Germline lookup yields CDR1 MNHEY and CDR2 SVGAGI. As for the donors, each was a healthy bone marrow donor. The sequence came from a girl under 10 years old in good health and CMV-seronegative. The sample was PBMCs. The chain combines TRBV6-5 with TRBJ2-7, with 9 bases identical to TRBD2. CDR3 loop: CASSYGELAGPYEQYF. The CDR3 DNA reads as TGTGCCAGCAGTTACGGCGAGCTAGCGGGGCCCTACGAGCAGTACTTC.